These 6 T cell receptor beta chains share one sample of origin, sequenced in a study of T cells after yellow fever vaccination. Each CDR3 protein is one row after TCRdb ran MiXCR on the 5' RACE reads. The data show under 700,000 distinct CDR3 sequences, around a sixth seen once. The sample here was PBMCs, taken about 5 days after the first yellow fever vaccination. The receptors originated from a man between 18 and 35 years old who received the YFV17D yellow fever vaccine.

This chain connects TRBV29-1 to TRBJ2-3, with D unclear. The CDR3 spans 14 residues. Deletions cut 4 bases from V and 5 bases from J, with 16 bases between. The germline CDR1 and CDR2 sequences are SQVTM and ANQGSEA. CDR3 region: CSVVRTTLGDTQYF. CDR3 DNA: TGCAGCGTTGTTCGTACCACTCTGGGAGATACGCAGTATTTT.

The chain employs TRBV7-2 and TRBJ2-1, with D maybe TRBD2 (6 bases). Germline V gene sequence: CDR1 SGHTA, CDR2 FQGNSA. Trimming cost V 6 bases and J 7 bases, with 19 bases left between them. CDR3 size: 15 residues. The CDR3 DNA reads TGTGCCAGCAGTCCCGGCGGGCGGGGTTCAAATGAGCAGTTCTTC. Translation gives CASSPGGRGSNEQFF.

The rearrangement joins TRBV5-1 to TRBJ1-1, with D unclear. There are 14 residues in the CDR3. Germline V CDR1 and CDR2: SGHRS, YFSETQ. Trimming took 6 bases from V and 4 from J, leaving 16 bases between them. The CDR3 coding sequence is TGCGCCAGCAAACCGACGGACGCCGGCACTGAAGCTTTCTTT. It specifies CASKPTDAGTEAFF. Using reference TRBV5-1 and TRBJ1-1 for the parts outside the CDR3, the full variable domain is KAGVTQTPRYLIKTRGQQVTLSCSPISGHRSVSWYQQTPGQGLQFLFEYFSETQRNKGNFPGRFSGRQFSNSRSEMNVSTLELGDSALYLCASKPTDAGTEAFFGQGTRLTVV.

For this clonotype: Mismatch with germline at one junction end may stem from a read error. The rearrangement joins TRBV7-6 to TRBJ2-3, with D perhaps matching TRBD2 (5 bases). The CDR3 totals 14 residues. Per the germline V gene, CDR1 is SGHVS and CDR2 is FNYEAQ. CDR3 sequence (DNA): TGTGCCAGCAGCTATCGGGGTAGCAGAGATACGCAGTATTTT. Protein product: CASSYRGSRDTQYF. Full variable domain (outside the CDR3, taken from reference TRBV7-6 and TRBJ2-3): GAGVSQSPRYKVTKRGQDVALRCDPISGHVSLYWYRQALGQGPEFLTYFNYEAQQDKSGLPNDRFSAERPEGSISTLTIQRTEQRDSAMYRCASSYRGSRDTQYFGPGTRLTVL.

This clonotype was counted a few times. The chain uses TRBV3-1 and TRBJ1-3; D perhaps matches TRBD1 (5 bases). The CDR3 runs to 14 residues. Germline loops: CDR1 LGHDT, CDR2 YNNKEL (reference sequence). V was trimmed by 0 bases and J by 4 bases, leaving 7 bases between them. CDR3 protein: CASSQEPGGNTIYF. CDR3 coding DNA: TGTGCCAGCAGCCAAGAACCAGGGGGAAACACCATATATTTT.

This rearrangement joins TRBV19 to TRBJ2-7; tentatively, D is TRBD1 (6 bases). Trimming took 3 bases from V and 0 from J, leaving 12 bases between them. Germline CDR1 and CDR2: LNHDA and SQIVND (reference sequence). This CDR3 is 15 amino acids long. The CDR3 protein is CASSIRDTSSYEQYF. The CDR3 DNA reads TGTGCCAGTAGTATCCGGGACACGAGCTCCTACGAGCAGTACTTC.